This is a list of T cell receptor beta chains from one sample in a study of neurological immune-mediated disorders. Using its own MiXCR run on the 5' RACE reads, TCRdb lists one record per CDR3 protein. The table lists 19,000 or so distinct CDR3 sequences, around 15% of them singletons. The sequenced sample consisted of CD4+ T cells from blood. These receptors were collected from a woman aged 60-75 years with HTLV-1-associated myelopathy (HAM/TSP). The CDR3 runs from the conserved cysteine through the conserved F or W. The D gene is left open where the match is weak. The size entry is marked missing in some rows and otherwise reads once, few, many or a size class.

clone size | D gene | V gene | CDR3 protein
many | TRBD2 | TRBV3-1 | CASSQVAGKGEQFF
many | - | TRBV18 | CASSPDYQETQYF
many | - | TRBV5-1 | CASTPTGLSTDTQYF
many | - | TRBV12-3/TRBV12-4 | CASRPKGGVNTGELFF
many | TRBD2 | TRBV24-1 | CATSDPHTAGAPDTQYF
- | - | TRBV24-1 | CSTSDPGRGLDTQYF
many | - | TRBV20-1 | CSARDGQVTYNEQFF
many | TRBD1 | TRBV11-2 | CASSLGAGGNYGYTF
medium-sized | - | TRBV7-2 | CASSRQVSEDIQYF
- | TRBD1 | TRBV5-1 | CASSLAPGQGRSDTQYF
many | - | TRBV20-1 | CSASDFGNTIYF